The 17 T cell receptor beta chains below all came from one sample that was sequenced in a study of lymphopenia after photon versus proton radiotherapy. Assay: immunoSEQ multiplex PCR; the TCRdb copy retains only in-frame clones and omits some. The sample consists of tens of thousands of clones, around 90% of them appearing once. Specimen: peripheral blood, collected from a patient treated with photon-based radiotherapy. The receptors stem from a middle-aged woman with cholangiocarcinoma.

CDR3 amino acids: CASAPTTNRGNEQFF. The CDR3 DNA reads as TGTGCCAGTGCCCCAACTACCAACCGAGGGAATGAGCAGTTCTTC. The V and J genes are TRBV19 and TRBJ2-1; possible D gene TRBD2, 5 bases. The CDR3 has 15 amino acids. CDR1 is LNHDA, CDR2 SQIVND, per germline (reference sequence). V was trimmed by 8 bases and J by 7 bases, leaving 21 bases between them.

For this clone: The junction departs from germline at one end; a sequencing error may be responsible. V and J are TRBV7-7 and TRBJ1-3, with 9 bases lining up with TRBD1. CDR3 length: 18 amino acids. Germline V gene sequence: CDR1 SSHAT, CDR2 FNYEAQ (reference sequence). This CDR3 reads CASSPFVPGQGSGNTIYF. CDR3 coding DNA: TGTGCTAGCAGCCCTTTTGTCCCGGGACAGGGTTCTGGAAACACCATATATTTT.

V gene TRBV10-2 combines with J gene TRBJ1-5; no clear D gene. V was pared by 0 bases and J by 5 bases, with 8 bases between. The germline gives CDR1 WSHSY, CDR2 SAAADI. The CDR3 is made up of 14 amino acids. CDR3 in amino acids: CASSESRVDQPQHF. DNA of the CDR3: TGCGCCAGCAGTGAGTCTAGGGTCGATCAGCCCCAGCATTTT.

V is TRBV27 and J is TRBJ2-3; 13 bases align to TRBD2. The CDR3 contains 19 residues. Per germline, CDR1 MNHEY and CDR2 SMNVEV (reference sequence). V dropped 4 bases and J dropped 4; count of bases not matched to a gene: 14. The DNA of the CDR3 is TGTGCCAGCAGTTCCCAGAATGGACTAGCGGGAGCAAGGGCAGATACGCAGTATTTT. Amino acid sequence: CASSSQNGLAGARADTQYF.

The rearrangement uses TRBV27 and TRBJ1-2, with TRBD1 identical over 7 bases. Trimming at V came to 11 bases and at J to 0 bases, leaving 6 bases not matched to a gene. This CDR3 contains 13 residues. Germline V CDR1 and CDR2: MNHEY, SMNVEV (reference sequence). CDR3 nucleotide sequence: TGTGCCGTTTACAGGGGAGCTAACTATGGCTACACCTTC. This codes for CAVYRGANYGYTF.

The gene calls are TRBV4-3 and TRBJ1-4, with a tentative D call TRBD1 (6 bases). Trimming took off 1 base at V and 4 bases at J, with 10 bases between the two ends. Germline CDR1 is LGHNA and CDR2 is YSLEER. This CDR3 comprises 15 residues. CDR3 region: CASSQGGQGNEKLFF. The DNA of the CDR3 is TGCGCCAGCAGCCAAGGGGGGCAGGGTAATGAAAAACTGTTTTTT.

This clone is large (0.1 to 1%) within its sample. This chain joins TRBV2 and TRBJ1-2; D remains ambiguous. The CDR3 sequence is 13 residues long. Per germline, CDR1 SNHLY and CDR2 FYNNEI. Trimming cost V 0 bases and J 5 bases, with 7 bases left between them. CDR3 sequence: CASSEALAYGYTF. In DNA, the CDR3 is TGTGCCAGCAGTGAAGCGCTGGCGTATGGCTACACCTTC.

The chain links TRBV27 to TRBJ1-5; D call uncertain. The germline V and J ends were trimmed by 6 bases and 6 bases, with 9 bases remaining between them. In germline, CDR1 is MNHEY, CDR2 SMNVEV (reference sequence). This CDR3 has 12 amino acids. Here the CDR3 reads CASSPAGQPQHF. The CDR3 nucleotides are TGTGCCAGCAGCCCGGCCGGTCAGCCCCAGCATTTT.

The chain links TRBV10-3 to TRBJ1-5, with D possibly TRBD1 on 5 matching bases. V gave up 2 bases and J gave up 7 bases, with 12 bases separating them. The CDR3 loop spans 14 amino acids. The germline CDR1 and CDR2 sequences are ENHRY and SYGVKD. This CDR3 is CAISEGEGRQPQHF. CDR3 DNA sequence: TGTGCCATCAGTGAGGGGGAGGGACGGCAGCCCCAGCATTTT.

The chain couples TRBV30 to TRBJ1-1; D gene uncertain. From germline, CDR1 is GTSNPN and CDR2 SVGIG (reference sequence). V was shortened by 4 bases and J by 1 base, with 13 bases between the two germline ends. CDR3 length equals 14 residues. The CDR3 nucleotides read TGTGCCTGGACCCTAAATTGGAAGAACACTGAAGCTTTCTTT. Translation gives CAWTLNWKNTEAFF.

This clone is a singleton in its sample. The chain links TRBV4-1 to TRBJ1-4; D uncertain. The CDR3 is 16 amino acids. CDR1 and CDR2 (germline): MGHRA, YSYEKL. The germline V and J ends were trimmed by 1 base and 4 bases, with 13 bases remaining between them. The CDR3 protein is CASSQVGGTVNEKLFF. CDR3 DNA sequence: TGCGCCAGCAGCCAAGTAGGAGGAACAGTTAATGAAAAACTGTTTTTT.

This sequence joins TRBV6-1 and TRBJ2-1; 7 positions agree with TRBD2. J lost 0 bases, V lost 4 bases, and 3 bases had no gene match. The CDR3 has 15 amino acids. CDR1 is MNHNS and CDR2 is SASEGT in the germline V gene. The CDR3 DNA reads TGTGCCAGCAGTGGTAGCGGGCCCTCCTACAATGAGCAGTTCTTC. This sequence encodes CASSGSGPSYNEQFF.

The gene calls are TRBV18 and TRBJ2-1; 7 nucleotides match TRBD2. The ends lost 3 bases at V and 0 bases at J; junction bases unmatched: 5. The CDR3 has 16 amino acids. Germline loops: CDR1 KGHSH, CDR2 LQKENI. The chain's CDR3 is CASSPLGGSSYNEQFF. CDR3 nucleotides: TGTGCCAGCTCACCTTTAGGCGGGAGCTCCTACAATGAGCAGTTCTTC.

The chain is built from TRBV5-1 and TRBJ2-5, with D perhaps matching TRBD2 (6 bases). The CDR3 has 15 residues. V gave up 2 bases and J gave up 1 base, with 12 bases separating them. CDR1 SGHRS and CDR2 YFSETQ come from the germline V gene. CDR3 protein: CASSFRGARQETQYF. The DNA of the CDR3 is TGCGCCAGCAGCTTCCGCGGGGCCCGCCAAGAGACCCAGTACTTC.

The V call is TRBV5-8, the J call TRBJ2-7; 15 bases line up with TRBD2. The trim removed 5 bases at V and 2 bases at J, leaving 5 bases unmatched. The CDR3 totals 16 residues. Germline values: CDR1 SGHTS, CDR2 YDEGEE. The CDR3 protein is CASRGTSGRNAYEQYF. In DNA form, the CDR3 reads TGTGCCAGCAGAGGGACTAGCGGGAGGAATGCCTACGAGCAGTACTTC.

CDR3 DNA: TGTGCCAGCAGGCCGCTGGGACAGGGATTAACTAATTCACCCCTCCACTTT. Residues: CASRPLGQGLTNSPLHF. The V and J genes are TRBV27 and TRBJ1-6, with TRBD1 identical over 9 bases. This CDR3 contains 17 residues. The V segment lost 6 bases and the J segment 6 bases; nucleotides outside the gene matches: 12. CDR1 and CDR2 (germline): MNHEY, SMNVEV (reference sequence).

The count of this clone is one. The rearrangement joins TRBV29-1 to TRBJ2-6, with unresolved D. Trimming removed 8 bases at V and 1 base at J, with 9 bases between. CDR1 and CDR2 from the germline V gene are SQVTM and ANQGSEA. The CDR3 length is 13 residues. The CDR3 bases are TGCAGCATTCAGGTGTCTGGGGCCAACGTCCTGACTTTC. Its translation is CSIQVSGANVLTF.